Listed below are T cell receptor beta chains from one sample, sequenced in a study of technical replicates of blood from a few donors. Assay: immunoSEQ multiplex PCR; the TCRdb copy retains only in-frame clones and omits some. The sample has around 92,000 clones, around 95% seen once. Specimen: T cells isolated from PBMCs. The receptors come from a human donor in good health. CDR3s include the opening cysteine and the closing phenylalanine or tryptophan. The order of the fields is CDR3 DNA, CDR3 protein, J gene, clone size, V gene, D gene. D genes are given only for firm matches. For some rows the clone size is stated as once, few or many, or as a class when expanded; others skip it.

CDR3nt: TGTGCCACCAGCACCCGGACAGGGGTATCCTACGAGCAGTACTTC
CDR3aa: CATSTRTGVSYEQYF
j_gene: TRBJ2-7
abundance: .
v_gene: TRBV15
d_gene: TRBD1

CDR3nt: TGTGCCAGCAGTTTCATAGGGAGCACGAAATCGGGAGAGCAGTACTTC
CDR3aa: CASSFIGSTKSGEQYF
j_gene: TRBJ2-7
abundance: once
v_gene: TRBV28
d_gene: .

CDR3nt: TGCGCCAGCACCACGGGACACCACACAGATACGCAGTATTTT
CDR3aa: CASTTGHHTDTQYF
j_gene: TRBJ2-3
abundance: .
v_gene: TRBV4-1
d_gene: .

CDR3nt: TGTGCCAGCAGTGAAACGGGTCTCTATGGCTACACCTTC
CDR3aa: CASSETGLYGYTF
j_gene: TRBJ1-2
abundance: .
v_gene: TRBV2
d_gene: .

CDR3nt: TGTGCCAGTAGTTTCCGACAGGGGGCGTTTGAGCAGTACTTC
CDR3aa: CASSFRQGAFEQYF
j_gene: TRBJ2-7
abundance: .
v_gene: TRBV19
d_gene: TRBD1

CDR3nt: TGTGCCAGCAGTGCTGGACAGGGTCGAAATTCACCCCTCCACTTT
CDR3aa: CASSAGQGRNSPLHF
j_gene: TRBJ1-6
abundance: .
v_gene: TRBV6-5
d_gene: TRBD1

CDR3nt: TGTGCCAGTACCGGGACTTTCGCTCAGCCCCAGCATTTT
CDR3aa: CASTGTFAQPQHF
j_gene: TRBJ1-5
abundance: .
v_gene: TRBV19
d_gene: .

CDR3nt: TGTGCCAGCAGCGGGTACCCTAGCGGGAGTCTAGACAATGAGCAGTTCTTC
CDR3aa: CASSGYPSGSLDNEQFF
j_gene: TRBJ2-1
abundance: .
v_gene: TRBV5-6
d_gene: TRBD2

CDR3nt: TGCAGCGTTGAAACGGACACAAGGGCATTTAATGAGCAGTTCTTC
CDR3aa: CSVETDTRAFNEQFF
j_gene: TRBJ2-1
abundance: .
v_gene: TRBV29-1
d_gene: .

CDR3nt: TGCGCCAGCAGCTCAAGGCTAGCGGGAGGGCCGACTTATGAGCAGTACTTC
CDR3aa: CASSSRLAGGPTYEQYF
j_gene: TRBJ2-7
abundance: .
v_gene: TRBV5-1
d_gene: TRBD2

CDR3nt: TGTGCCAGCAGCGCCCCTTCGGGGACAGTAACCTATGGCTACACCTTC
CDR3aa: CASSAPSGTVTYGYTF
j_gene: TRBJ1-2
abundance: once
v_gene: TRBV9
d_gene: TRBD1

CDR3nt: TGTGCCAGCGAGGACAGGGTGCTTTCTGGGGCCAACGTCCTGACTTTC
CDR3aa: CASEDRVLSGANVLTF
j_gene: TRBJ2-6
abundance: .
v_gene: TRBV2
d_gene: TRBD1

CDR3nt: TGTGCCAGCAGCCTCGGCGGGGGGGCCGGAGAGACCCAGTACTTC
CDR3aa: CASSLGGGAGETQYF
j_gene: TRBJ2-5
abundance: .
v_gene: TRBV9
d_gene: TRBD2

CDR3nt: TGTGCCAGTAGTATAGGCCGGCCAGGCCAAGAGACCCAGTACTTC
CDR3aa: CASSIGRPGQETQYF
j_gene: TRBJ2-5
abundance: once
v_gene: TRBV19
d_gene: .

CDR3nt: TGTGCCAGCAGCTTAGGACAGGGGTTAAATGAAAAACTGTTTTTT
CDR3aa: CASSLGQGLNEKLFF
j_gene: TRBJ1-4
abundance: once
v_gene: TRBV7-9
d_gene: TRBD1

CDR3nt: TGTGCCAGCAGTGAAGCGGCACAGGGCGACGAGCAGTACTTC
CDR3aa: CASSEAAQGDEQYF
j_gene: TRBJ2-7
abundance: .
v_gene: TRBV6-1
d_gene: .

CDR3nt: TGCGCCAGCAGCTTGGCCGTCGGAGTTAATGAAAAACTGTTTTTT
CDR3aa: CASSLAVGVNEKLFF
j_gene: TRBJ1-4
abundance: .
v_gene: TRBV5-1
d_gene: .

CDR3nt: TGTGCCAGCAGCCCTTCCTTCACCGGGGAGCTGTTTTTT
CDR3aa: CASSPSFTGELFF
j_gene: TRBJ2-2
abundance: .
v_gene: TRBV11-3
d_gene: .

CDR3nt: TGTGCCAGTAGCTACGGGGGACGGGATGAAAAACTGTTTTTT
CDR3aa: CASSYGGRDEKLFF
j_gene: TRBJ1-4
abundance: .
v_gene: TRBV19
d_gene: .

CDR3nt: TGCGCCAGCAGTTTCGCGGGTACTGAAGCTTTCTTT
CDR3aa: CASSFAGTEAFF
j_gene: TRBJ1-1
abundance: .
v_gene: TRBV10-1
d_gene: .

CDR3nt: TGTGCTAGTGGCCCGAGACAGGTAGTGAACACTGAAGCTTTCTTT
CDR3aa: CASGPRQVVNTEAFF
j_gene: TRBJ1-1
abundance: .
v_gene: TRBV12-5
d_gene: .

CDR3nt: TGTGCCAGTAGTGATCATCCGGGACAGGTCTACGAGCAGTACTTC
CDR3aa: CASSDHPGQVYEQYF
j_gene: TRBJ2-7
abundance: .
v_gene: TRBV19
d_gene: TRBD1

CDR3nt: TGTGCCAGCTCACCTCTGCCGGGACTAGCGAACAATGAGCAGTTCTTC
CDR3aa: CASSPLPGLANNEQFF
j_gene: TRBJ2-1
abundance: .
v_gene: TRBV18
d_gene: TRBD2

CDR3nt: TGTGCCAGCAGCGACGGACTAGCCAAAAACATTCAGTACTTC
CDR3aa: CASSDGLAKNIQYF
j_gene: TRBJ2-4
abundance: once
v_gene: TRBV5-4
d_gene: .

CDR3nt: TGTGCCAGTAGTATCGGGCCCTCGCTAACGACAGGGGGTAACTCCTACGAGCAGTACTTC
CDR3aa: CASSIGPSLTTGGNSYEQYF
j_gene: TRBJ2-7
abundance: .
v_gene: TRBV19
d_gene: TRBD1

CDR3nt: TGTGCCAGCAGCGTAGAAGGGGGTTATAATTCACCCCTCCACTTT
CDR3aa: CASSVEGGYNSPLHF
j_gene: TRBJ1-6
abundance: few
v_gene: TRBV9
d_gene: .

CDR3nt: TGTGCTAGTGGTTTGGTACCTAGTGAAGCTTTCTTT
CDR3aa: CASGLVPSEAFF
j_gene: TRBJ1-1
abundance: once
v_gene: TRBV12-5
d_gene: .

CDR3nt: TGTGCCAGCAGCTTACTAGCGAGCTCCTACGAGCAGTACTTC
CDR3aa: CASSLLASSYEQYF
j_gene: TRBJ2-7
abundance: .
v_gene: TRBV7-9
d_gene: .

CDR3nt: TGTGCCACCACGGCTGGGGGGTGGGCAGATACGCAGTATTTT
CDR3aa: CATTAGGWADTQYF
j_gene: TRBJ2-3
abundance: .
v_gene: TRBV11-3
d_gene: .

CDR3nt: TGTGCCAGCAGCTTGAATAGGGGGGGAGAGACCCAGTACTTC
CDR3aa: CASSLNRGGETQYF
j_gene: TRBJ2-5
abundance: .
v_gene: TRBV5-5
d_gene: .

CDR3nt: TGTGCCAGCAGTAGAACAGGGTTAGGGAATCAGCCCCAGCATTTT
CDR3aa: CASSRTGLGNQPQHF
j_gene: TRBJ1-5
abundance: .
v_gene: TRBV28
d_gene: .

CDR3nt: TGCGCCAGCAGCCAAGAGGTCCGAGCTATTGGCTACACCTTC
CDR3aa: CASSQEVRAIGYTF
j_gene: TRBJ1-2
abundance: .
v_gene: TRBV4-1
d_gene: .

CDR3nt: TGTGCCAGCCCCGCCCAATGCGTTCCCCCCACTGAAGCTTTCTTT
CDR3aa: CASPAQCVPPTEAFF
j_gene: TRBJ1-1
abundance: .
v_gene: TRBV6-4
d_gene: .

CDR3nt: TGTGCCTGGAGTTTAGATCTCTCTGGAAACACCATATATTTT
CDR3aa: CAWSLDLSGNTIYF
j_gene: TRBJ1-3
abundance: .
v_gene: TRBV30
d_gene: .

CDR3nt: TGTGCCAGCAGCGCCCGGACAGGGTGGAATGAGCAGTTCTTC
CDR3aa: CASSARTGWNEQFF
j_gene: TRBJ2-1
abundance: .
v_gene: TRBV7-9
d_gene: TRBD1

CDR3nt: TGTGCTAGTGGTCCCAGGTCGTGGAACACTGAAGCTTTCTTT
CDR3aa: CASGPRSWNTEAFF
j_gene: TRBJ1-1
abundance: .
v_gene: TRBV12-5
d_gene: .

CDR3nt: TGTGCCAGCAGCTCCTCCGTTCGGGGGGACACTGAAGCTTTCTTT
CDR3aa: CASSSSVRGDTEAFF
j_gene: TRBJ1-1
abundance: .
v_gene: TRBV7-9
d_gene: .

CDR3nt: TGCGCCAGCAGCTCAAGTGGCGGAACCAGCACAGATACGCAGTATTTT
CDR3aa: CASSSSGGTSTDTQYF
j_gene: TRBJ2-3
abundance: .
v_gene: TRBV5-1
d_gene: .